Listed below are T cell receptor beta chains from one sample, sequenced in a study of T cell repertoires in cytomegalovirus infection. The antigens for these receptors are not known. One entry per CDR3 protein, called by TCRdb with MiXCR from the reads. Of a few hundred thousand distinct CDR3 sequences in the sample, just under 40% were seen once. Here the sequenced sample was cultured PBMCs, taken from culture after CMV antigen stimulation. The receptors shown here come from a human donor in good health (CMV status not recorded). Some clones in this sample may be carry-over from other donors' samples. CDR3s include the opening cysteine and the closing phenylalanine or tryptophan. The D gene is left open where the match is weak. Rows give clone size only sometimes, using once, few, many, or a class for an expanded clone.

size	V	J	D	CDR3	DNA
-	TRBV20-1	TRBJ2-3	-	CSATPVRGIGGVGTDTQYF	TGCAGTGCTACGCCGGTCCGGGGGATTGGGGGAGTGGGCACAGATACGCAGTATTTT
-	TRBV7-7	TRBJ2-5	TRBD1	CASSLGQGAEVTQYF	TGTGCCAGCAGCTTAGGCCAGGGGGCGGAGGTGACCCAGTACTTC
-	TRBV4-1	TRBJ2-7	TRBD2	CASSQLAEKYEQYF	TGCGCCAGCAGCCAGCTAGCGGAAAAATACGAGCAGTACTTC
-	TRBV7-2	TRBJ1-2	TRBD1	CASSTWTGQPYGYTF	TGTGCCAGCAGCACATGGACAGGGCAACCCTATGGCTACACCTTC
many	TRBV7-8	TRBJ2-3	TRBD2	CASSFTTSGASLLDTQYF	TGTGCCAGCAGCTTTACGACTAGCGGGGCGTCACTTTTGGATACGCAGTATTTT
few	TRBV7-8	TRBJ1-4	-	CASSLALGDWGRTNEKLFF	TGTGCCAGCAGCTTAGCGCTGGGGGATTGGGGTAGGACTAATGAAAAACTGTTTTTT
few	TRBV28	TRBJ1-4	-	CASSDPAVTEKLFF	TGTGCCAGCAGCGACCCTGCAGTTACTGAAAAACTGTTTTTT
-	TRBV2	TRBJ2-7	-	CASSEGPGSYYEQYF	TGTGCCAGCAGTGAAGGCCCAGGGAGTTACTACGAGCAGTACTTC
few	TRBV11-2	TRBJ2-5	-	CASSLDFGTQYF	TGTGCCAGCAGCTTAGACTTTGGGACCCAGTACTTC
few	TRBV7-6	TRBJ1-5	-	CASSLVINAQPQHF	TGTGCCAGCAGCTTAGTGATTAACGCTCAGCCCCAGCATTTT
few	TRBV19	TRBJ2-3	-	CASIPGMGSTDTQYF	TGTGCCAGTATCCCGGGGATGGGGTCCACAGATACGCAGTATTTT